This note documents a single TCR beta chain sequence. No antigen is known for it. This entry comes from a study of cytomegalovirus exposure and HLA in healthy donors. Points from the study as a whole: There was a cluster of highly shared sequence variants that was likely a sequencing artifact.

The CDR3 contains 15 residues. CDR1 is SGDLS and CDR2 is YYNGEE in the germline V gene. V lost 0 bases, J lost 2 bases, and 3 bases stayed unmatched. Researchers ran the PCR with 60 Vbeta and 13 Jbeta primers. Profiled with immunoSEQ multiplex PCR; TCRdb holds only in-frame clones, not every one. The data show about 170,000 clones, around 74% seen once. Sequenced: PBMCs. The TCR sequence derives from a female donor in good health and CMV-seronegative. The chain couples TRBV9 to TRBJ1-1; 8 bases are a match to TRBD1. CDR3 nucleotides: TGTGCCAGCAGCGTAGAAGGACAGGGAAACACTGAAGCTTTCTTT. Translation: CASSVEGQGNTEAFF. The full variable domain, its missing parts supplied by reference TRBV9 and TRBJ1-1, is DSGVTQTPKHLITATGQRVTLRCSPRSGDLSVYWYQQSLDQGLQFLIQYYNGEERAKGNILERFSAQQFPDLHSELNLSSLELGDSALYFCASSVEGQGNTEAFFGQGTRLTVV.